A selection of T cell receptor beta chains follows, all from one sample in a study of a mutant IDH1 vaccine in newly diagnosed glioma. Antigen specificity for these receptors is unknown. Some clones are missing from TCRdb's copy, which holds only in-frame ones; the method was immunoSEQ multiplex PCR. The data hold around 50,000 clones, with 65% observed a single time. The input for sequencing was peripheral blood mononuclear cells (PBMCs), taken from a glioma patient whose treatment included an IDH1 peptide vaccine. The receptors shown here come from a man aged 35 to 55 with glioma. Some clones in this sample may be carry-over from other donors' samples. Each CDR3 is given with its conserved first and last residue. The order of the fields is clone size, D gene, V gene, J gene, CDR3 DNA, CDR3 protein. The D gene is left open where the match is weak. Size is stated for part of the rows, as once, few or many counts, or as a class when the clone is expanded.

clone_size: .; d_call: TRBD2; v_call: TRBV6-1; j_call: TRBJ2-2; cdr3_nt: TGTGCCAGCACTGAAGTAGCGGGGGGGGTCACCGGGGAGCTGTTTTTT; cdr3_aa: CASTEVAGGVTGELFF
clone_size: once; d_call: TRBD1; v_call: TRBV19; j_call: TRBJ2-4; cdr3_nt: TGTGCCAGTCGGGACAGTCTAGCCAAAAACATTCAGTACTTC; cdr3_aa: CASRDSLAKNIQYF
clone_size: few; d_call: .; v_call: TRBV2; j_call: TRBJ1-4; cdr3_nt: TGTGCCAGCAGTGAATTGGGCCAGAGAAATGAAAAACTGTTTTTT; cdr3_aa: CASSELGQRNEKLFF
clone_size: .; d_call: TRBD2; v_call: TRBV2; j_call: TRBJ2-1; cdr3_nt: TGTGCCAGCAGTCCCGGACTAGCGGGTGGTAATGAGCAGTTCTTC; cdr3_aa: CASSPGLAGGNEQFF
clone_size: once; d_call: TRBD2; v_call: TRBV29-1; j_call: TRBJ2-5; cdr3_nt: TGCAGCGCCCTTCCCGCTAGCGGGGGAGGGGAGACCCAGTACTTC; cdr3_aa: CSALPASGGGETQYF
clone_size: .; d_call: .; v_call: TRBV4-1; j_call: TRBJ2-2; cdr3_nt: TGCGCCAGCAGCCGTAGGGCCGGGGAGCTGTTTTTT; cdr3_aa: CASSRRAGELFF
clone_size: .; d_call: .; v_call: TRBV20-1; j_call: TRBJ1-3; cdr3_nt: TGCAGTGCTGACAGGGGAAACACCATATATTTT; cdr3_aa: CSADRGNTIYF
clone_size: .; d_call: .; v_call: TRBV14; j_call: TRBJ1-1; cdr3_nt: TGTGCCAGCAGCCAATCTAGCAGGACTGAAGCTTTCTTT; cdr3_aa: CASSQSSRTEAFF
clone_size: once; d_call: .; v_call: TRBV27; j_call: TRBJ1-1; cdr3_nt: TGTGCCAGCAGTTCCTCAGGGAGCGGGGCTGAAGCTTTCTTT; cdr3_aa: CASSSSGSGAEAFF
clone_size: .; d_call: .; v_call: TRBV10-3; j_call: TRBJ1-6; cdr3_nt: TGTGCCATCAGTGAGTCGAGACCTCCCGTACTCTATAATTCACCCCTCCACTTT; cdr3_aa: CAISESRPPVLYNSPLHF
clone_size: .; d_call: .; v_call: TRBV7-9; j_call: TRBJ1-5; cdr3_nt: TGTGCCAGCAGCCCCCCGGACGGGCAGCCCCAGCATTTT; cdr3_aa: CASSPPDGQPQHF
clone_size: few; d_call: TRBD1; v_call: TRBV2; j_call: TRBJ1-6; cdr3_nt: TGTGCCAGCAGGACGGGACAGGTCAATTCACCCCTCCACTTT; cdr3_aa: CASRTGQVNSPLHF
clone_size: .; d_call: TRBD1; v_call: TRBV6-1; j_call: TRBJ1-6; cdr3_nt: TGTGCCAGCAGTGTTTCGCCGGGACAGGGGACCTCACCCCTCCACTTT; cdr3_aa: CASSVSPGQGTSPLHF
clone_size: .; d_call: .; v_call: TRBV5-4; j_call: TRBJ2-3; cdr3_nt: TGTGCCAGCAGCCTCTCTTATACGCAGTATTTT; cdr3_aa: CASSLSYTQYF
clone_size: few; d_call: .; v_call: TRBV10-3; j_call: TRBJ1-6; cdr3_nt: TGTGCCATCAGTGGCCAGGGCAATTCACCCCTCCACTTT; cdr3_aa: CAISGQGNSPLHF
clone_size: .; d_call: TRBD1; v_call: TRBV30; j_call: TRBJ1-2; cdr3_nt: TGTGCCTGGAGCGCGACAGGGTTTGGCTACACCTTC; cdr3_aa: CAWSATGFGYTF
clone_size: few; d_call: .; v_call: TRBV18; j_call: TRBJ1-4; cdr3_nt: TGTGCCAGCTCAGACCGGCAGGGTTCTAATGAAAAACTGTTTTTT; cdr3_aa: CASSDRQGSNEKLFF